The clone carrying this TCR beta chain was seen just once. This CDR3 comprises 15 residues. Germline-derived CDR1 and CDR2 are LNHNV and YYDKDF (reference sequence). V was cut by 6 bases and J by 0 bases, with 15 bases left in between. The data are from a study of blood T cell repertoires in COVID-19. The assay was immunoSEQ multiplex PCR, and TCRdb's table has in-frame clones only and misses some. This repertoire shows a few hundred thousand clones, around 88% found once; its top ten account for 2.9%. The chain employs TRBV15 and TRBJ2-7; D may be TRBD1 (6 bases). This TCR was recovered from a man aged 50 to 59 with active or convalescent COVID-19. Sequencing was carried out using peripheral blood. CDR3 nucleotide sequence: TGTGCCACCAGGATGCGCCAGGGGATCTCCTACGAGCAGTACTTC. It yields the protein CATRMRQGISYEQYF.